These 15 T cell receptor beta chains were sequenced from one sample in a study of cytomegalovirus exposure and HLA in healthy donors. The PCR made use of 60 Vbeta and 13 Jbeta primers. TCRdb keeps only in-frame clones here, not all; method: immunoSEQ multiplex PCR. The repertoire holds roughly 120,000 clones, with roughly 75% as singletons. Sequenced sample: PBMCs. The receptors were sampled from a man aged 25-40 years in good health and CMV-seronegative.

The chain has TRBV5-1 and TRBJ2-1, with 9 bases lining up with TRBD2. Trimming took 5 bases from V and 8 from J; bases not matched to a gene: 5. The V gene's germline CDR1 is SGHRS and CDR2 YFSETQ. The CDR3 has 13 amino acids. CDR3 in amino acids: CASRGTSLDEQFF. The CDR3 DNA follows: TGCGCCAGCAGGGGGACTAGCCTCGATGAGCAGTTCTTC.

The rearrangement links TRBV2 to TRBJ1-2; no definite D call. Looked up from germline, CDR1 is SNHLY and CDR2 is FYNNEI. V lost 5 bases, J lost 0 bases, and 19 bases lay in between. This CDR3 region has 17 residues. The CDR3 sequence: CASSNTDRRDTNYGYTF. CDR3 nucleotide sequence: TGTGCCAGCAGTAATACTGACCGGAGGGATACTAACTATGGCTACACCTTC. Full variable domain (missing parts from reference TRBV2 and TRBJ1-2): EPEVTQTPSHQVTQMGQEVILRCVPISNHLYFYWYRQILGQKVEFLVSFYNNEISEKSEIFDDQFSVERPDGSNFTLKIRSTKLEDSAMYFCASSNTDRRDTNYGYTFGSGTRLTVV.

The rearrangement links TRBV28 to TRBJ1-5; D is undetermined. CDR1 and CDR2 (germline): MDHEN, SYDVKM. The V gene lost 6 bases and the J gene lost 0 bases, with 12 bases spanning the gap. The CDR3 length is 15 residues. As DNA, the CDR3 is TGTGCCAGCAGGGTAATGGGCTATAGCAATCAGCCCCAGCATTTT. Translation gives CASRVMGYSNQPQHF.

The chain links TRBV5-6 to TRBJ1-1; TRBD1 might be the D (5 bases). Germline V CDR1 and CDR2: SGHDT, YYEEEE. This CDR3 has 13 residues. Trimming removed 3 bases from V and 6 bases from J, with 12 bases in between. The CDR3 nucleotides read TGTGCCAGCAGCTCAGCGCCGGGGGCTGAAGCTTTCTTT. Its protein is CASSSAPGAEAFF. Drawing the rest from reference TRBV5-6 and TRBJ1-1, the complete variable domain is DAGVTQSPTHLIKTRGQQVTLRCSPKSGHDTVSWYQQALGQGPQFIFQYYEEEERQRGNFPDRFSGHQFPNYSSELNVNALLLGDSALYLCASSSAPGAEAFFGQGTRLTVV.

The V gene is TRBV9, the J gene TRBJ2-1; TRBD1 might be the D (6 bases). The CDR3 is 14 residues long. CDR1 and CDR2 from the germline V gene are SGDLS and YYNGEE. With 8 bases removed from V and 4 bases from J, the gap between germline ends came to 16 bases. CDR3 bases: TGTGCCAGTACCGGGACAAATACTTACAATGAGCAGTTCTTC. As protein: CASTGTNTYNEQFF.

This chain connects TRBV9 to TRBJ2-3; 9 bases line up with TRBD1. The CDR3 is 16 amino acids. After removal of 3 bases from V and 2 bases from J, the junction contained 7 bases not matched to a gene. Germline-derived CDR1 and CDR2 are SGDLS and YYNGEE. The CDR3 DNA sequence: TGTGCCAGCAGCGCACGGACAGGGGACTTCACAGATACGCAGTATTTT. It translates to CASSARTGDFTDTQYF.

The chain links TRBV7-6 to TRBJ2-7, with 8 bases lining up with TRBD1. Per the germline V gene, CDR1 is SGHVS and CDR2 is FNYEAQ. This CDR3 spans 15 amino acids. Trimming removed 5 bases from V and 2 bases from J; junction bases left unmatched: 8. The CDR3 DNA reads as TGTGCCAGCAGCGAGCTCGGACAGGGCCCCTACGAGCAGTACTTC. As protein: CASSELGQGPYEQYF.

The V gene is TRBV28, the J gene TRBJ2-7, with TRBD1 matching 8 bases. The trim removed 5 bases at V and 6 bases at J, leaving 9 bases unmatched. This CDR3 comprises 14 residues. Germline CDR1 MDHEN, CDR2 SYDVKM. For the CDR3, the DNA is TGTGCCAGCAGTCTCTCCGCAGGGGGCCGCGAGCAGTACTTC. It is translated as CASSLSAGGREQYF. Drawing the rest from reference TRBV28 and TRBJ2-7, the complete variable domain is DVKVTQSSRYLVKRTGEKVFLECVQDMDHENMFWYRQDPGLGLRLIYFSYDVKMKEKGDIPEGYSVSREKKERFSLILESASTNQTSMYLCASSLSAGGREQYFGPGTRLTVT.

The V call is TRBV29-1, the J call TRBJ2-4; D is undetermined. The V end lost 7 bases, the J end lost 0 bases, and 13 bases lay between the germline ends. CDR3 length: 14 residues. CDR1 is SQVTM and CDR2 is ANQGSEA in the germline V gene. The CDR3 reads CSALTVLAKNIQYF. The CDR3 DNA is TGCAGCGCATTAACAGTTCTAGCCAAAAACATTCAGTACTTC.

This clone was seen a handful of times. The rearrangement uses TRBV6-5 and TRBJ1-4; TRBD1 is a possible D gene (6 bases). Trimming removed 10 bases at V and 6 bases at J, with 15 bases between. The CDR3 extends over 13 amino acids. CDR1 and CDR2 (germline): MNHEY, SVGAGI. The CDR3 is CATQGFEDEKLFF. The CDR3 DNA reads TGTGCCACTCAGGGGTTTGAGGATGAAAAACTGTTTTTT.

This rearrangement joins TRBV18 to TRBJ1-1; TRBD1 might be the D (5 bases). The length of the CDR3 is 14 residues. Per the germline V gene, CDR1 is KGHSH and CDR2 is LQKENI. V was shortened by 3 bases and J by 1 base, with 9 bases between the two germline ends. In DNA form, the CDR3 reads TGTGCCAGCTCACCGGACATCTCGAACACTGAAGCTTTCTTT. This encodes CASSPDISNTEAFF.

The gene calls are TRBV18 and TRBJ1-1; TRBD1 aligns across 8 bases. J was trimmed by 5 bases and V by 2 bases; bases with no gene match: 7. Germline V gene sequence: CDR1 KGHSH, CDR2 LQKENI. The CDR3 has 15 amino acids. The CDR3 spells CASSPVQGELTEAFF. DNA for the CDR3: TGTGCCAGCTCACCAGTACAGGGGGAACTTACTGAAGCTTTCTTT.

The V gene is TRBV5-4, the J gene TRBJ2-3, with 7 bases that match TRBD1. This CDR3 has 16 amino acids. From germline, CDR1 is SGHNT and CDR2 YYREEE (reference sequence). Trimming removed 0 bases from V and 0 bases from J; junction bases left unmatched: 4. The CDR3 sequence: CASSLARDRSTDTQYF. The CDR3 DNA follows: TGTGCCAGCAGCTTGGCCCGGGACAGAAGCACAGATACGCAGTATTTT.

J is TRBJ2-1 and V is TRBV11-2; TRBD2 aligns across 10 bases. Germline assignment: CDR1 SGHAT and CDR2 FQNNGV. After removal of 3 bases from V and 4 bases from J, the junction contained 3 bases not matched to a gene. The CDR3 has 15 amino acids. CDR3 loop: CASSFTSGTYNEQFF. The DNA of the CDR3 is TGTGCCAGCAGCTTCACTAGCGGGACATACAATGAGCAGTTCTTC.

The rearrangement uses TRBV5-1 and TRBJ1-6; D remains unclear. The germline V and J ends were trimmed by 4 bases and 8 bases, with 13 bases remaining between them. Germline V gives CDR1 SGHRS, CDR2 YFSETQ. There are 14 residues in the CDR3. CDR3 residues: CASSHGIVDSPLHF. CDR3 nucleotide sequence: TGCGCCAGCAGCCACGGGATTGTGGATTCACCCCTCCACTTT.